The sequence of this T cell receptor (beta chain) was determined in a study of spatial heterogeneity in lung cancer. This clonotype was seen more than once but under ten times. The antigen is not known. Broader study findings: Resection blood, more than follow-up blood, showed ubiquitous expanded tumor TCRs.

Germline lookup yields CDR1 KGHSH and CDR2 LQKENI. The CDR3 is made up of 15 amino acids. V was cut by 0 bases and J by 4 bases, with 12 bases left in between. The time point was: sample taken at primary tumor resection. Whole RNA from tumor, nontumor lung or frozen PBMC was sequenced unsorted. MiXCR, run by TCRdb on the 5' RACE reads, gives a single entry per CDR3 protein. This table has 70,000 to 90,000 distinct CDR3 sequences, approximately 12% appearing once. This sequence originates from a male donor with early-stage non-small cell lung cancer. The chain employs TRBV18 and TRBJ1-2; D call uncertain. The material was PBMCs, obtained at surgery. The CDR3 DNA is TGTGCCAGCTCACCACCGGTGCGGCTGCCCTATGGCTACACCTTC. Amino acid sequence: CASSPPVRLPYGYTF.